This T cell receptor (beta chain) was recovered during a study of shared clonotypes between healthy human individuals. Across the study: The study used three CD4 naive, three CD4 memory, two CD8 naive and one CD8 memory plate per donor. Study results and limitations: In the sorted subsets, rarefaction showed sequencing was incomplete despite large depth.

A CD45RA+ naive subset and a CD45RA-negative memory subset were split from CD4+ cells. Each PCR replicate from the sorted subsets contained approximately 0.2 ug DNA, which is roughly 33,000 T cell genomes. Sequencing was performed with immunoSEQ multiplex PCR; in TCRdb, only in-frame clones are kept and a portion is missing. The data contain some 1 million clones, 65% to 80% of them singletons. On this clone itself: The antigen is unknown.

CDR1 and CDR2 from the germline V gene are SGHRS and YFSETQ. The V gene end was trimmed by 0 bases and the J gene end by 1 base; junction bases not matched to a gene: 3. The CDR3 is made up of 16 amino acids. The source of this sequence is a man in his late teens or twenties in good health. Sequenced sample: memory CD4+ T cells sorted from blood. Indicated subset: CD45RA-negative fraction. The chain employs TRBV5-1 and TRBJ1-1; 10 bases fit TRBD1. CDR3 sequence: CASSLATGGSNTEAFF. CDR3 nucleotides: TGCGCCAGCAGCTTGGCGACAGGGGGCTCGAACACTGAAGCTTTCTTT.